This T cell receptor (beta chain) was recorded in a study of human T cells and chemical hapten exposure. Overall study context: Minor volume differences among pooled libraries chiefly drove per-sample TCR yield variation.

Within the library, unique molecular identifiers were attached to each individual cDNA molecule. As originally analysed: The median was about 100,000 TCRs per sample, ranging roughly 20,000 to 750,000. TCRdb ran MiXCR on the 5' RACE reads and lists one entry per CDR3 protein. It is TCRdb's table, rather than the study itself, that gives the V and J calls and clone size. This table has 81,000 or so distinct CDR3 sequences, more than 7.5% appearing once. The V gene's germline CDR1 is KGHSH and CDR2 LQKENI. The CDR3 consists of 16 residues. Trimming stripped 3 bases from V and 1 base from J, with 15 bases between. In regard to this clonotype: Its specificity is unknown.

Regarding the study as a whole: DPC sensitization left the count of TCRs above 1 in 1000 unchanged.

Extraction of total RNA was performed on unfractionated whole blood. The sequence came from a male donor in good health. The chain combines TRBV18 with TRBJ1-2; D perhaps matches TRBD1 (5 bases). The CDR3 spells CASSPKPDSRNYGYTF. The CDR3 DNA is TGTGCCAGCTCACCCAAACCCGACAGCCGTAACTATGGCTACACCTTC.